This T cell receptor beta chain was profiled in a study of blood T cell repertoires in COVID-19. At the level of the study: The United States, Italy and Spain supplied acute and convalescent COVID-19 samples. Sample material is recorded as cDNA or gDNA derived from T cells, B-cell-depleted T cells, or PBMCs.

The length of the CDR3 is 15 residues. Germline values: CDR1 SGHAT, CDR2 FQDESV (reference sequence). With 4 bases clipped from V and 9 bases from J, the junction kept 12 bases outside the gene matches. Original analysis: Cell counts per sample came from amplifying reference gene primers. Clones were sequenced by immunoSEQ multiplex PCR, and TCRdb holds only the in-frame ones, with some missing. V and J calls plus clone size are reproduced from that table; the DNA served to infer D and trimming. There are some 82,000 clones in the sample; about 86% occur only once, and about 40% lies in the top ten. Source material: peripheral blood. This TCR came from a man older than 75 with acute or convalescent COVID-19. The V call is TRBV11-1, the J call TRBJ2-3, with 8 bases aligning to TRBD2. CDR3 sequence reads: CASSSLREGVRTQYF. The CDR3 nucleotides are TGTGCCAGCAGCTCCCTCCGGGAGGGAGTGAGGACGCAGTATTTT.